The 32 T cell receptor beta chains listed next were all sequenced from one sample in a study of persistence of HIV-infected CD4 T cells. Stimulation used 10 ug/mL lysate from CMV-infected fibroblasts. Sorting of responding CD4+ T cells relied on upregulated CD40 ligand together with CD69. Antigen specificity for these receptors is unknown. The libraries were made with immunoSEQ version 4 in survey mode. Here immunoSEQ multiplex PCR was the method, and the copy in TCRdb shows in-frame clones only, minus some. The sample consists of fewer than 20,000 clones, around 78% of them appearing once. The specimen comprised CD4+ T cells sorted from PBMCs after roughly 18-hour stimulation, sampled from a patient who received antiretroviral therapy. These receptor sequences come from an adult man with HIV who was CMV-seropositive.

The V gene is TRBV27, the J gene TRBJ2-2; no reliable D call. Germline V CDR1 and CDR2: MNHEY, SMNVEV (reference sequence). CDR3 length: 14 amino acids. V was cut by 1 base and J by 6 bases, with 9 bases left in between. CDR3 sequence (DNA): TGTGCCAGCAGTTTATTCACTTGGTCCGGGGAGCTGTTTTTT. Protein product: CASSLFTWSGELFF.

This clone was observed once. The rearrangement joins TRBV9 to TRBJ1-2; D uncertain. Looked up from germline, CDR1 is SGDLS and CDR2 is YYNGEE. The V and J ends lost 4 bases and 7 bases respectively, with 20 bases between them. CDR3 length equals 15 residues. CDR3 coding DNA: TGTGCCAGCAGCACTCTCGCCCAGGATTCTTTTGGCTACACCTTC. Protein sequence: CASSTLAQDSFGYTF.

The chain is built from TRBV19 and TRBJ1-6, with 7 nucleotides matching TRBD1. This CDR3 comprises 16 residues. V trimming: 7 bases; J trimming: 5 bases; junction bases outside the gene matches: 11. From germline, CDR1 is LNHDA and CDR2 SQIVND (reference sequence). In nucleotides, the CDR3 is TGTGCCAGTAACACGGGACAGCAGAACCATAATTCACCCCTCCACTTT. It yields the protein CASNTGQQNHNSPLHF.

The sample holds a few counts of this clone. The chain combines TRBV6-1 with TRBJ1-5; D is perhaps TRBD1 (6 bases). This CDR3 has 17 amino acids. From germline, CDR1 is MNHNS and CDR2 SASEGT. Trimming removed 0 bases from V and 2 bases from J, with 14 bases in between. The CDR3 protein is CASSEAGGARGNQPQHF. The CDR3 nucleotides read TGTGCCAGCAGTGAAGCGGGGGGGGCGAGGGGCAATCAGCCCCAGCATTTT.

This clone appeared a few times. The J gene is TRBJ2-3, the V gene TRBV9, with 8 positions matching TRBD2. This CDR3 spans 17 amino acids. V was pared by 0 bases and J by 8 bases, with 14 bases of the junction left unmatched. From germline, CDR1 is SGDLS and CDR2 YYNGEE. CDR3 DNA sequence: TGTGCCAGCAGCGTAGGTGGGTCGGGGACTAGTCCTCTTACGCAGTATTTT. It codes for CASSVGGSGTSPLTQYF.

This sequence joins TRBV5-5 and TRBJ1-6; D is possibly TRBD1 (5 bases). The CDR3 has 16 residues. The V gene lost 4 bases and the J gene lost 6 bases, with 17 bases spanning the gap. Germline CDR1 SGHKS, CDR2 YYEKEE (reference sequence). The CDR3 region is CASSTGPDITNSPLHF. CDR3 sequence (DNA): TGTGCCAGCAGCACCGGACCGGACATTACTAATTCACCCCTCCACTTT.

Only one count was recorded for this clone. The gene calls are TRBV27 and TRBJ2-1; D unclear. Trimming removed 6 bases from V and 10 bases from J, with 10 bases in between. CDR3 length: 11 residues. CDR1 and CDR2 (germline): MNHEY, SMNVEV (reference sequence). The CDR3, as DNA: TGTGCCAGCAGGGAGCGAGACGAGCAGTTCTTC. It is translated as CASRERDEQFF.

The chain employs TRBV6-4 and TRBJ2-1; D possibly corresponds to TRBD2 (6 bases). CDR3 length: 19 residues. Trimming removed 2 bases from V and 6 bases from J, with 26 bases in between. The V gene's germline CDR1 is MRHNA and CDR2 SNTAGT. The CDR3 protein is CASSDPDWRAGLGGNEQFF. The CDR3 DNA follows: TGTGCCAGCAGTGACCCAGACTGGAGGGCTGGGTTAGGAGGCAATGAGCAGTTCTTC.

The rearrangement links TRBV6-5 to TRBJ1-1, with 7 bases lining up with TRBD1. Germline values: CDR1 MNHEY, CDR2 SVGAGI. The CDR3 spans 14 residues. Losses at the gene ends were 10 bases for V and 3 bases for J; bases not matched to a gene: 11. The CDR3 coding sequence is TGTGCCACCAAGCAAAGGGACAGCCACACTGAAGCTTTCTTT. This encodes CATKQRDSHTEAFF.

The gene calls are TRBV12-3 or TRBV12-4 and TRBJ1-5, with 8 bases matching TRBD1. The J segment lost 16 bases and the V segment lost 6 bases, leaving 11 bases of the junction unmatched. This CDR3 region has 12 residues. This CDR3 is CASSVGTGGIHF. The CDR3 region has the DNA TGTGCCAGCAGCGTAGGGACAGGTGGAATACATTTT.

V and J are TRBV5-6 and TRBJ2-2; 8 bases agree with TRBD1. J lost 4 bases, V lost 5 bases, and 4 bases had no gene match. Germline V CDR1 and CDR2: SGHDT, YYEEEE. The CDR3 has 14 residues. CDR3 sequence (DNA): TGTGCCAGCAGGCGACAGGGGACCACCGGGGAGCTGTTTTTT. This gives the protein CASRRQGTTGELFF.

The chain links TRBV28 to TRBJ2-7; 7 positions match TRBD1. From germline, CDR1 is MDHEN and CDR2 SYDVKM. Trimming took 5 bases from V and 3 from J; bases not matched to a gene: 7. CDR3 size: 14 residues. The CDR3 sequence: CASSAGDRLYEQYF. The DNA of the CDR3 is TGTGCCAGCAGTGCAGGGGACAGACTCTACGAGCAGTACTTC.

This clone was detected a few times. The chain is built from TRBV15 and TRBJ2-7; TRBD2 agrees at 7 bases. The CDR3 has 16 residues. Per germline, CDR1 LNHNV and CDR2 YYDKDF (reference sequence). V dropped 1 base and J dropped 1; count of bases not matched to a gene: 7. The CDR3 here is CATSRGHSGRSYEQYF. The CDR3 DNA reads TGTGCCACCAGCAGAGGTCATAGCGGGCGGTCCTACGAGCAGTACTTC.

The CDR3 DNA sequence: TGTGCCAGCAGTTACGGGCGGGGAGCCTCACCCCTCCACTTT. Protein sequence: CASSYGRGASPLHF. V and J are TRBV6-6 and TRBJ1-6; D is undetermined. CDR1 MNHNY and CDR2 SVGAGI come from the germline V gene (reference sequence). This CDR3 region has 14 residues. V was shortened by 2 bases and J by 10 bases, with 12 bases between the two germline ends.

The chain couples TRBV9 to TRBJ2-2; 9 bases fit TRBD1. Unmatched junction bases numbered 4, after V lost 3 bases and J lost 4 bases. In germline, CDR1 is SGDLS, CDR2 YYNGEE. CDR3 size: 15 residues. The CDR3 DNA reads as TGTGCCAGCAGCGCCCGGGACAGGGCCACCGGGGAGCTGTTTTTT. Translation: CASSARDRATGELFF.

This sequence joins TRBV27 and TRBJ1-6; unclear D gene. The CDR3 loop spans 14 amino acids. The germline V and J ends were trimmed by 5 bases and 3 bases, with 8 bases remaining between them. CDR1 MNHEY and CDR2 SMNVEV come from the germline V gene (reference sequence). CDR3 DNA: TGTGCCAGCAGTGTGGAGAACTATAATTCACCCCTCCACTTT. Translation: CASSVENYNSPLHF.

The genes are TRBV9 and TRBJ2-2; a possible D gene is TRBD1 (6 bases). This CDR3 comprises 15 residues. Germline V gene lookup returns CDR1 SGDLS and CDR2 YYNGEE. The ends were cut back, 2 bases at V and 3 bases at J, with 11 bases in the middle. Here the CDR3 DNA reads TGTGCCAGCAGCGTTCGCGACAGGCACACCGGGGAGCTGTTTTTT. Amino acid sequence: CASSVRDRHTGELFF.

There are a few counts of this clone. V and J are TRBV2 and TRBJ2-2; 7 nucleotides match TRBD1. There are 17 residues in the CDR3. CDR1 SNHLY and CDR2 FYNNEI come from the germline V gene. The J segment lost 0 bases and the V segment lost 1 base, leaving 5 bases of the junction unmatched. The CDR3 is CASSEDRTGPNTGELFF. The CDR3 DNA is TGTGCCAGCAGTGAAGACAGGACAGGTCCGAACACCGGGGAGCTGTTTTTT.

The CDR3 here is CASSLGQSLMNTEAFF. The CDR3 region has the DNA TGTGCCAGCAGCTTAGGACAGTCCCTTATGAACACTGAAGCTTTCTTT. J is TRBJ1-1 and V is TRBV7-8, with D possibly matching TRBD1 (5 bases). The CDR3 consists of 16 residues. Trimming stripped 1 base from V and 0 bases from J, with 12 bases between. Germline V gene lookup returns CDR1 SGHVS and CDR2 FQNEAQ.

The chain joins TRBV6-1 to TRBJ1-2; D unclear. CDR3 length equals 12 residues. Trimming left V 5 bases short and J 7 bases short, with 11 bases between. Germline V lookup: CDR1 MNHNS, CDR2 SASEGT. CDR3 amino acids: CASSSQQAGYTF. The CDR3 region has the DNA TGTGCCAGCAGTTCCCAGCAGGCTGGCTACACCTTC.

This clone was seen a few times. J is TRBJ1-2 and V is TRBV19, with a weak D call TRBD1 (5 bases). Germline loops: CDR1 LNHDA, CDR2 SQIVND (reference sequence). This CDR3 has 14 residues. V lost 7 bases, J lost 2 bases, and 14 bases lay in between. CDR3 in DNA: TGTGCCAGTACCTCCTTGGGGGAGAACTATGGCTACACCTTC. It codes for CASTSLGENYGYTF.

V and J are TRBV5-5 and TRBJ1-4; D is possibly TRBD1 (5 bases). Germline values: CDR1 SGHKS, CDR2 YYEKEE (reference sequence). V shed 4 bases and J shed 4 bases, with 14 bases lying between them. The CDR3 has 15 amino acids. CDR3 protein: CASSLQSGYNEKLFF. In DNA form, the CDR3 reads TGTGCCAGCAGCCTCCAATCAGGGTATAATGAAAAACTGTTTTTT.

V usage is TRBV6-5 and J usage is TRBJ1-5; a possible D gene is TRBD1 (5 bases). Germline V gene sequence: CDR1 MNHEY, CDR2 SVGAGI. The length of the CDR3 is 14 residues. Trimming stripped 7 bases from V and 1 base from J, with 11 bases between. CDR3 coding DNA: TGTGCCAGCACCCCCCGGGGGAGCAATCAGCCCCAGCATTTT. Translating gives CASTPRGSNQPQHF.

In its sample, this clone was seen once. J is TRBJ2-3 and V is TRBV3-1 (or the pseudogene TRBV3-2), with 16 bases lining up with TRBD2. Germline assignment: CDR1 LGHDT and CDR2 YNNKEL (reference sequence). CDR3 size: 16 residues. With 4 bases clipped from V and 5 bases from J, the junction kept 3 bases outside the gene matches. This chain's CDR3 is CASSLGLAGGQDTQYF. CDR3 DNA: TGTGCCAGCAGCCTGGGACTAGCGGGGGGGCAAGATACGCAGTATTTT.

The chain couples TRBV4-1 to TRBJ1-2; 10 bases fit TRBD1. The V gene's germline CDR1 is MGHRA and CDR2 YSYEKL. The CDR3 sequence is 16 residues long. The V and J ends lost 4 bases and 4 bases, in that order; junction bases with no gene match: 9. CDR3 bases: TGCGCCAGCAGCCGGCTCGGGACAGGGGAAACCTATGGCTACACCTTC. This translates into CASSRLGTGETYGYTF.

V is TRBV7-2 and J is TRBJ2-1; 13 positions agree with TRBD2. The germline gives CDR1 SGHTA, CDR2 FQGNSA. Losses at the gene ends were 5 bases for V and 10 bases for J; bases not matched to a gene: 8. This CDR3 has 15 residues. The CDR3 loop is CASSATSGGAWEQFF. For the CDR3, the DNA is TGTGCCAGCAGCGCCACTAGCGGGGGGGCCTGGGAGCAGTTCTTC.

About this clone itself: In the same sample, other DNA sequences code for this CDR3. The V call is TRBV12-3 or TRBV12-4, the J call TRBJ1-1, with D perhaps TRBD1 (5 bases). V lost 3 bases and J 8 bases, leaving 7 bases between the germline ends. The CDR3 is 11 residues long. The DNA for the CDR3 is TGTGCCAGCAGTTTTAGGGGAGAAGCTTTCTTT. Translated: CASSFRGEAFF.

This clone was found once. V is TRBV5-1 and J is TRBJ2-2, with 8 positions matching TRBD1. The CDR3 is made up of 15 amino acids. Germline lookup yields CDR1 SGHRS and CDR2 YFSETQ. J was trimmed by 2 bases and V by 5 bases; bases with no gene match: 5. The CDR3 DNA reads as TGCGCCAGCAGTGTCACAGGGGGTAACACCGGGGAGCTGTTTTTT. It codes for CASSVTGGNTGELFF.

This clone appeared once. CDR3 DNA sequence: TGTGCCAGCAGTGAAACTCGGGCTAGCGGGGGGAGGGATACGCAGTATTTT. Its translation: CASSETRASGGRDTQYF. This sequence joins TRBV2 and TRBJ2-3; the match to TRBD2 covers 11 bases. The germline CDR1 and CDR2 sequences are SNHLY and FYNNEI. J lost 6 bases, V lost 2 bases, and 10 bases had no gene match. This CDR3 has 17 amino acids. The full variable domain, completed using reference TRBV2 and TRBJ2-3, is EPEVTQTPSHQVTQMGQEVILRCVPISNHLYFYWYRQILGQKVEFLVSFYNNEISEKSEIFDDQFSVERPDGSNFTLKIRSTKLEDSAMYFCASSETRASGGRDTQYFGPGTRLTVL.

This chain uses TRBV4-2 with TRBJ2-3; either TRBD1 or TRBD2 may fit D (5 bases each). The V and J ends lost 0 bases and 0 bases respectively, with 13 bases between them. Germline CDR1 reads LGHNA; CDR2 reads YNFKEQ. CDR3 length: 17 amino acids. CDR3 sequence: CASSQDRGRASTDTQYF. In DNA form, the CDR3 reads TGTGCCAGCAGCCAAGATCGGGGCAGGGCTAGCACAGATACGCAGTATTTT.

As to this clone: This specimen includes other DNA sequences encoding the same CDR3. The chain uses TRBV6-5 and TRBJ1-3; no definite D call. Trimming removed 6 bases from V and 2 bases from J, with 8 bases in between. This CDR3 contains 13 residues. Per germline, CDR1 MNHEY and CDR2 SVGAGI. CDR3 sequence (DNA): TGTGCCAGCAGGGTTCCGGCTGGAAACACCATATATTTT. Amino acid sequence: CASRVPAGNTIYF.

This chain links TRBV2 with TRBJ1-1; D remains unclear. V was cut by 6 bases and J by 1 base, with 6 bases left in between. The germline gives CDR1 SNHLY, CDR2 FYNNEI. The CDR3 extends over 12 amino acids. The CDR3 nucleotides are TGTGCCAGCAGACGGGCGAACACTGAAGCTTTCTTT. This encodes CASRRANTEAFF.